This is a list of T cell receptor beta chains from one sample in a study of vaccination effects on CD4 cells after COVID-19. What these receptors recognize is not known. The method was immunoSEQ multiplex PCR; TCRdb's version includes in-frame clones alone and lacks a portion of them. The table lists 14,000 or so clones, around 72% of them singletons. Sequencing used CD4+ T cells from PBMCs cultured with SARS-CoV-2 spike peptides, obtained after COVID-19 vaccination. These receptors were taken from a human donor who received a COVID-19 vaccine. CDR3s include the opening cysteine and the closing phenylalanine or tryptophan. Fields, in order: V gene, clone size, D gene, J gene, CDR3 protein, CDR3 DNA. The D gene is left open where the match is weak. Clone size is shown for a subset of rows, as once, few, many or a class of expanded clone.

TRBV20-1	-	TRBD2	TRBJ2-1	CSASPASGNNEQFF	TGCAGTGCTAGTCCGGCTAGCGGAAACAATGAGCAGTTCTTC
TRBV27	few	-	TRBJ1-6	CASSLSQGSNNSPLHF	TGTGCCAGCAGTTTATCACAGGGTTCTAATAATTCACCCCTCCACTTT
TRBV14	-	-	TRBJ1-2	CASSQVGGVYGYTF	TGTGCCAGCAGCCAAGTGGGGGGCGTCTATGGCTACACCTTC
TRBV6-4	-	-	TRBJ1-2	CASSPRYGGPWAGYTF	TGTGCCAGCAGTCCACGCTACGGGGGACCCTGGGCCGGCTACACCTTC
TRBV2	-	-	TRBJ1-5	CASRFNQPQHF	TGTGCCAGCAGGTTCAATCAGCCCCAGCATTTT
TRBV30	medium-sized	TRBD1	TRBJ1-3	CAGRGQGLDTIYF	TGTGCCGGGAGAGGACAGGGTCTAGACACCATATATTTT
TRBV10-3	-	TRBD1	TRBJ2-1	CAISRDRLYNEQFF	TGTGCCATCAGCCGGGACAGGTTGTACAATGAGCAGTTCTTC
TRBV5-1	-	-	TRBJ1-1	CASSLASSRGDTEAFF	TGCGCCAGCAGCTTGGCCAGCTCTAGGGGGGACACTGAAGCTTTCTTT
TRBV6-1	-	TRBD2	TRBJ2-1	CASSGGTSGSRFKNEQFF	TGTGCCAGCAGTGGCGGGACTAGCGGGAGTAGGTTTAAAAATGAGCAGTTCTTC
TRBV30	-	TRBD1	TRBJ1-1	CAWSQGATFF	TGTGCCTGGAGCCAGGGGGCAACTTTCTTT
TRBV5-6	-	-	TRBJ2-1	CASSLFRGMRSGSYNEQFF	TGTGCCAGCAGCTTGTTCCGGGGGATGAGGTCTGGCTCCTACAATGAGCAGTTCTTC
TRBV9	-	-	TRBJ2-7	CASSVAPGAIYEQYF	TGTGCCAGCAGCGTAGCCCCGGGGGCCATCTACGAGCAGTACTTC
TRBV11-1	-	TRBD2	TRBJ2-1	CASSLDSGAYNEQFF	TGTGCCAGCAGCTTAGATAGCGGGGCGTACAATGAGCAGTTCTTC
TRBV7-2	few	-	TRBJ2-7	CASSPSSYEQYF	TGTGCCAGCAGCCCCAGCTCCTACGAGCAGTACTTC
TRBV5-5	once	-	TRBJ2-7	CASSLGTGDGEQYF	TGTGCCAGCAGCTTGGGAACGGGAGATGGCGAGCAGTACTTC
TRBV28	few	-	TRBJ2-7	CASSLGDPSYEQYF	TGTGCCAGCAGTTTAGGGGACCCGTCTTACGAGCAGTACTTC
TRBV20-1	-	-	TRBJ2-1	CSAHRAGEGVF	TGCAGTGCTCACCGTGCGGGGGAGGGGGTCTTC
TRBV19	-	TRBD2	TRBJ2-2	CASRKRGTGELFF	TGTGCCAGTAGGAAGCGGGGGACCGGGGAGCTGTTTTTT
TRBV10-3	once	TRBD2	TRBJ2-1	CAISVPEGGNSDNEQFF	TGTGCCATCAGTGTCCCCGAGGGAGGGAACTCCGACAATGAGCAGTTCTTC
TRBV20-1	-	TRBD2	TRBJ2-3	CSASRLAVTDTQYF	TGCAGTGCTAGTCGGCTAGCGGTCACAGATACGCAGTATTTT
TRBV6-5	-	-	TRBJ1-1	CAGSWGWGTEAFF	TGTGCCGGTTCTTGGGGCTGGGGGACTGAAGCTTTCTTT
TRBV7-8	few	-	TRBJ1-2	CASSTDRNYGYTF	TGTGCCAGCAGCACGGACAGAAACTATGGCTACACCTTC
TRBV6-1	-	-	TRBJ2-5	CASSEGSGRETQYF	TGTGCCAGCAGTGAAGGGTCAGGGAGGGAGACCCAGTACTTC
TRBV28	-	TRBD2	TRBJ2-1	CASSLGGRTYNEQFF	TGTGCCAGCAGTTTAGGCGGGAGGACCTACAATGAGCAGTTCTTC
TRBV19	-	-	TRBJ1-1	CASSSTGTNTEAFF	TGTGCCAGTAGCAGTACAGGGACGAACACTGAAGCTTTCTTT
TRBV7-9	-	-	TRBJ1-2	CASSLERGVSGYTF	TGTGCCAGCAGCTTAGAGCGGGGAGTGAGTGGCTACACCTTC
TRBV5-1	few	-	TRBJ1-2	CASSLDPGGGYGYTF	TGCGCCAGCAGCTTGGACCCCGGAGGAGGCTATGGCTACACCTTC
TRBV5-1	-	TRBD1	TRBJ2-1	CASSALVWTGGFNEQFF	TGCGCCAGCAGCGCCCTCGTATGGACAGGGGGCTTCAATGAGCAGTTCTTC
TRBV15	-	TRBD1	TRBJ1-5	CATSRETGVLGQPQHF	TGTGCCACCAGCAGAGAGACAGGGGTATTAGGTCAGCCCCAGCATTTT
TRBV5-1	-	TRBD1	TRBJ1-2	CASSLEGQSSGGYTF	TGCGCCAGCAGCTTGGAGGGACAGTCCTCTGGAGGCTACACCTTC
TRBV5-1	-	TRBD1	TRBJ1-1	CASSQAGTGEGEAFF	TGCGCCAGCAGCCAGGCAGGGACAGGGGAAGGTGAAGCTTTCTTT
TRBV28	once	-	TRBJ1-5	CASSWGVQPQHF	TGTGCCAGCAGTTGGGGGGTTCAGCCCCAGCATTTT
TRBV14	-	TRBD2	TRBJ2-1	CASSPGLAGRSSYNEQFF	TGTGCCAGCAGCCCGGGACTAGCGGGGAGAAGCTCCTACAATGAGCAGTTCTTC
TRBV11-2	-	-	TRBJ1-2	CASSEGSYGYTF	TGTGCCAGCAGCGAGGGGTCCTATGGCTACACCTTC
TRBV18	-	-	TRBJ1-2	CASSPSTDNYGYTF	TGTGCCAGCTCACCTTCGACGGATAACTATGGCTACACCTTC
TRBV2	-	-	TRBJ2-1	CASSGGGPPGNEQFF	TGTGCCAGCAGTGGCGGCGGACCCCCCGGGAATGAGCAGTTCTTC
TRBV15	-	-	TRBJ1-6	CATRDTAGVSPLHF	TGTGCCACCAGGGATACAGCAGGGGTCTCACCCCTCCACTTT
TRBV5-4	-	TRBD1	TRBJ1-5	CASSSDRGQPQHF	TGTGCCAGCAGCTCGGACAGGGGCCAGCCCCAGCATTTT
TRBV19	medium-sized	-	TRBJ1-5	CASSIALQAQHF	TGTGCCAGTAGTATAGCCCTTCAGGCCCAGCATTTT
TRBV28	-	TRBD2	TRBJ2-2	CASSLGGVRTGELFF	TGTGCCAGCAGTTTAGGGGGGGTTCGGACCGGGGAGCTGTTTTTT
TRBV10-1	-	TRBD1	TRBJ1-5	CASSEAGGSNQPQHF	TGCGCCAGCAGTGAGGCAGGGGGCAGCAATCAGCCCCAGCATTTT
TRBV4-2	-	-	TRBJ1-2	CASSQDQQVNYGYTF	TGTGCCAGCAGCCAAGATCAACAGGTTAACTATGGCTACACCTTC
TRBV6-1	-	-	TRBJ1-5	CASSEAGRFLIRGPGPQHF	TGTGCCAGCAGTGAAGCGGGTAGGTTTCTTATCCGGGGGCCGGGGCCCCAGCATTTT
TRBV6-5	-	-	TRBJ2-6	CATRLGESGANVLTF	TGTGCCACCAGACTCGGGGAATCTGGGGCCAACGTCCTGACTTTC
TRBV13	-	-	TRBJ2-3	CASSSAGTHTDTQYF	TGTGCCAGCAGCTCCGCGGGGACCCACACAGATACGCAGTATTTT
TRBV5-4	-	-	TRBJ1-1	CASRMAGEGWTEAFF	TGTGCCAGCAGAATGGCGGGGGAGGGTTGGACTGAAGCTTTCTTT
TRBV7-9	-	-	TRBJ2-5	CASSKRAAETQYF	TGTGCCAGCAGCAAGAGGGCGGCAGAGACCCAGTACTTC
TRBV24-1	medium-sized	TRBD1	TRBJ2-7	CATSDEQGYVPAEQYF	TGTGCCACCAGTGACGAACAGGGGTACGTACCTGCCGAGCAGTACTTC
TRBV12-3/TRBV12-4	-	-	TRBJ2-1	CATSGSGYNEQFF	TGTGCCACCTCCGGGTCAGGGTACAATGAGCAGTTCTTC
TRBV2	-	TRBD1	TRBJ1-6	CASRYRGHNSPLHF	TGTGCCAGCAGGTACAGGGGGCATAATTCACCCCTCCACTTT
TRBV28	-	-	TRBJ1-1	CAGRPQGGTEAFF	TGTGCCGGACGACCACAGGGAGGCACTGAAGCTTTCTTT
TRBV10-3	-	TRBD1	TRBJ1-4	CAISQTGDEKLFF	TGTGCCATCAGCCAGACAGGGGACGAAAAACTGTTTTTT